This T cell receptor beta chain is drawn from a study of T cells after yellow fever vaccination. Study results and caveats: Subsequent booster samples again held most clones from primary vaccination (less than 98% CD4, nearly 90% CD8). Clonotypes found in both CD4 and CD8 compartments made up a small share. Peaking faster, on day 5 versus 15, the secondary response was nonetheless weaker.

This clonotype showed up just a few times. The antigen remains unidentified. The study made its TCR cDNA through 5'RACE template switching. That step introduced a universal primer site along with UMIs. TCRdb re-called the 5' RACE reads through MiXCR, storing one row per CDR3 protein. In the table there are 350,000 to 450,000 distinct CDR3 sequences, over 15% of which are singletons. Germline CDR1 is MGHRA and CDR2 is YSYEKL. V trimming: 3 bases; J trimming: 4 bases; junction bases outside the gene matches: 6. The CDR3 covers 16 residues. The starting material was PBMCs, obtained before the yellow fever booster vaccination. The clonotype comes from a man between 18 and 29 years old who received the YFV17D yellow fever vaccine. V is TRBV4-1 and J is TRBJ2-3; 11 bases agree with TRBD2. The CDR3 is CASSQGLAGGADTQYF. CDR3 DNA sequence: TGCGCCAGCAGCCAGGGGCTAGCGGGGGGTGCAGATACGCAGTATTTT.